These 21 T cell receptor beta chains originate from one sample sequenced in a study of CD8 T cells in Susac syndrome. RNA amounts of roughly 0.45 to 1 ug underwent reverse transcription with random hexamers. TCRdb recomputed calls from the immunoSEQ multiplex PCR reads with MiXCR, one row per CDR3 protein. The sample has 150,000 or so distinct CDR3 sequences, 92% seen once. Sequencing was done on a sample of CD4+ T cells from PBMCs. Source of these receptors: a human donor in good health.

This chain connects TRBV6-6 to TRBJ2-7; TRBD2 aligns across 7 bases. CDR3 size: 13 residues. Germline V gives CDR1 MNHNY, CDR2 SVGAGI (reference sequence). V shed 4 bases, J shed 4 bases, and the junction held 4 bases outside the gene matches. The DNA for the CDR3 is TGTGCCAGCAGTTGGGCTAGCGGTTACGAGCAGTACTTC. This encodes CASSWASGYEQYF.

This chain uses TRBV28 with TRBJ1-2; no reliable D call. Germline-derived CDR1 and CDR2 are MDHEN and SYDVKM. This CDR3 spans 14 amino acids. Deletions cut 4 bases from V and 5 bases from J, with 14 bases between. The CDR3, as DNA: TGTGCCAGCAGTTCGCCGGGAGTCGGGTATGGCTACACCTTC. Protein sequence: CASSSPGVGYGYTF.

This chain links TRBV15 with TRBJ2-1; 9 nucleotides agree with TRBD2. The CDR3 has 16 amino acids. CDR1 and CDR2 from the germline V gene are LNHNV and YYDKDF (reference sequence). V lost 6 bases, J lost 8 bases, and 14 bases stayed unmatched. The CDR3 is CATSGPRLAGYHEQFF. The CDR3 DNA reads TGTGCCACCAGTGGACCGAGGCTAGCGGGGTACCATGAGCAGTTCTTC.

The V gene is TRBV14, the J gene TRBJ2-7, with unresolved D. CDR1 is SGHDN, CDR2 FVKESK, per germline. This CDR3 is built from 15 residues. V lost 0 bases to trimming and J lost 2 bases, with 11 bases between them. CDR3 sequence reads: CASSQEYFNAYEQYF. The CDR3 DNA follows: TGTGCCAGCAGCCAAGAGTACTTCAACGCCTACGAGCAGTACTTC. Supplemented by reference TRBV14 and TRBJ2-7, the full variable domain reads EAGVTQFPSHSVIEKGQTVTLRCDPISGHDNLYWYRRVMGKEIKFLLHFVKESKQDESGMPNNRFLAERTGGTYSTLKVQPAELEDSGVYFCASSQEYFNAYEQYFGPGTRLTVT.

This sequence joins TRBV7-2 and TRBJ2-1, with TRBD2 matching over 11 bases. J was trimmed by 2 bases and V by 5 bases; bases with no gene match: 2. The germline CDR1 and CDR2 sequences are SGHTA and FQGNSA. This CDR3 is 15 amino acids long. The CDR3 loop reads CASSLTSGTYNEQFF. The CDR3 bases are TGTGCCAGCAGCCTGACTAGCGGGACCTACAATGAGCAGTTCTTC.

The chain joins TRBV19 to TRBJ2-3; D unresolved. V was trimmed by 8 bases and J by 6 bases, leaving 9 bases between them. Germline V CDR1 and CDR2: LNHDA, SQIVND (reference sequence). The CDR3 is made up of 11 amino acids. CDR3 protein: CASSRWDTQYF. DNA of the CDR3: TGTGCCAGTTCTCGGTGGGATACGCAGTATTTT.

The J gene is TRBJ1-1, the V gene TRBV5-8; D uncertain. The CDR3 has 13 residues. V was trimmed by 4 bases and J by 1 base, leaving 8 bases between them. The germline V gene has CDR1 SGHTS and CDR2 YDEGEE. The CDR3 is CASSRGRNTEAFF. The CDR3 nucleotides read TGTGCCAGCAGCCGCGGACGGAACACTGAAGCTTTCTTT.

The rearrangement joins TRBV5-1 to TRBJ2-1, with D perhaps TRBD2 (6 bases). The CDR3 has 20 residues. The V end lost 2 bases, the J end lost 0 bases, and 24 bases lay between the germline ends. In germline, CDR1 is SGHRS, CDR2 YFSETQ. The CDR3 loop is CASSFGGSRESTSSYNEQFF. CDR3 DNA: TGCGCCAGCAGCTTCGGGGGTAGCCGGGAGAGCACGAGCTCCTACAATGAGCAGTTCTTC.

The V gene is TRBV12-3 or TRBV12-4, the J gene TRBJ1-2; D is unclear. Trimming took off 2 bases at V and 4 bases at J, with 8 bases between the two ends. The CDR3 totals 13 residues. CDR3 in DNA: TGTGCCAGCAGTTTAAGTCTCGGCTATGGCTACACCTTC. Amino acid sequence: CASSLSLGYGYTF.

The genes are TRBV29-1 and TRBJ2-5; 9 nucleotides align to TRBD1. Germline loops: CDR1 SQVTM, CDR2 ANQGSEA. J was trimmed by 2 bases and V by 8 bases; bases with no gene match: 9. The CDR3 covers 14 residues. The CDR3 loop reads CSFSGTGSQETQYF. The CDR3 nucleotides are TGCAGCTTCTCCGGGACAGGGTCTCAAGAGACCCAGTACTTC.

This rearrangement joins TRBV19 to TRBJ2-7; D call uncertain. The CDR3 spans 13 residues. Deletions cut 5 bases from V and 7 bases from J, with 15 bases between. CDR1 and CDR2 from the germline V gene are LNHDA and SQIVND (reference sequence). The CDR3 region has the DNA TGTGCCAGTAGTTCGGGCCTATTGGGGGAGCAGTACTTC. As protein: CASSSGLLGEQYF.

The V gene is TRBV13, the J gene TRBJ2-5; D is undetermined. The CDR3 has 13 residues. The germline CDR1 and CDR2 sequences are PRHDT and FYEKMQ (reference sequence). V was pared by 6 bases and J by 5 bases, with 13 bases between. The DNA for the CDR3 is TGTGCCAGCAGTCGTAGCCTGCAGGAGACCCAGTACTTC. Its translation: CASSRSLQETQYF.

The gene calls are TRBV7-2 and TRBJ1-5, with D tentatively TRBD1 (6 bases). This CDR3 has 15 amino acids. The V gene lost 2 bases and the J gene lost 3 bases, with 11 bases spanning the gap. Germline V lookup: CDR1 SGHTA, CDR2 FQGNSA. CDR3 coding DNA: TGTGCCAGCAGCTTAAAGGGGGGACTCAATCAGCCCCAGCATTTT. Translating it yields CASSLKGGLNQPQHF.

The chain couples TRBV10-3 to TRBJ1-5; D is unclear. Trimming pared 0 bases from V and 6 bases from J, leaving 6 bases between. The CDR3 has 13 amino acids. The germline gives CDR1 ENHRY, CDR2 SYGVKD. CDR3: CAISESPSQPQHF. Here the CDR3 DNA reads TGTGCCATCAGTGAGTCCCCCAGTCAGCCCCAGCATTTT.

This clonotype has a handful of counts. This rearrangement joins TRBV4-3 to TRBJ2-7; unclear D gene. CDR1 and CDR2 from the germline V gene are LGHNA and YSLEER. V lost 4 bases to trimming and J lost 3 bases, with 13 bases between them. The CDR3 consists of 14 residues. The CDR3 region is CASSLSPGNYEQYF. Here the CDR3 DNA reads TGCGCCAGCAGCCTAAGCCCGGGTAACTACGAGCAGTACTTC.

The chain couples TRBV29-1 to TRBJ1-2; D not resolved. Germline CDR1 and CDR2: SQVTM and ANQGSEA. Trimming removed 4 bases at V and 5 bases at J, with 8 bases between. This CDR3 has 11 residues. The CDR3 loop is CSVVQTYGYTF. As DNA, the CDR3 is TGCAGCGTTGTACAGACTTATGGCTACACCTTC.

This clonotype appeared a single time. V usage is TRBV5-1 and J usage is TRBJ2-5; 7 nucleotides agree with TRBD2. The CDR3 consists of 16 residues. CDR1 and CDR2 (germline): SGHRS, YFSETQ. After removal of 0 bases from V and 5 bases from J, the junction contained 10 bases not matched to a gene. CDR3 bases: TGCGCCAGCAGCTTGGACGTTATCGCGGGAGTGGAGACCCAGTACTTC. Protein product: CASSLDVIAGVETQYF. Looking up the rest from reference TRBV5-1 and TRBJ2-5 gives the full variable domain: KAGVTQTPRYLIKTRGQQVTLSCSPISGHRSVSWYQQTPGQGLQFLFEYFSETQRNKGNFPGRFSGRQFSNSRSEMNVSTLELGDSALYLCASSLDVIAGVETQYFGPGTRLLVL.

The sample holds one count of this clonotype. This chain uses TRBV29-1 with TRBJ1-2, with a weak D call TRBD1 (5 bases). CDR3 length equals 11 residues. CDR1 SQVTM and CDR2 ANQGSEA come from the germline V gene. Trimming cost V 4 bases and J 8 bases, with 11 bases left between them. DNA of the CDR3: TGCAGCGTTGTGGAGGGGAGAGGCTACACCTTC. Amino acid sequence: CSVVEGRGYTF.

The rearrangement uses TRBV28 and TRBJ2-7, with D possibly matching TRBD2 (6 bases). The V gene lost 2 bases and the J gene lost 1 base, with 12 bases spanning the gap. There are 15 residues in the CDR3. Looked up from germline, CDR1 is MDHEN and CDR2 is SYDVKM. The CDR3 coding sequence is TGTGCCAGCAGTTTAGAACTAGCTTTTTCCTACGAGCAGTACTTC. This encodes CASSLELAFSYEQYF. The full variable domain, rest sourced from reference TRBV28 and TRBJ2-7, is DVKVTQSSRYLVKRTGEKVFLECVQDMDHENMFWYRQDPGLGLRLIYFSYDVKMKEKGDIPEGYSVSREKKERFSLILESASTNQTSMYLCASSLELAFSYEQYFGPGTRLTVT.

CDR3 sequence (DNA): TGCGCCAGCAGCCCAGGACTAGCGGGGTCAACCTCCTACGAGCAGTACTTC. It is translated as CASSPGLAGSTSYEQYF. The rearrangement links TRBV5-1 to TRBJ2-7; TRBD2 aligns across 12 bases. V was pared by 4 bases and J by 0 bases, with 8 bases of the junction left unmatched. This CDR3 spans 17 amino acids. Germline V CDR1 and CDR2: SGHRS, YFSETQ.

J is TRBJ2-1 and V is TRBV11-2; 9 bases are a match to TRBD2. This CDR3 spans 14 amino acids. Germline lookup yields CDR1 SGHAT and CDR2 FQNNGV. V lost 7 bases, J lost 5 bases, and 6 bases stayed unmatched. CDR3 region: CASTRTSANNEQFF. CDR3 DNA: TGTGCCAGCACCAGGACTAGCGCGAACAATGAGCAGTTCTTC.